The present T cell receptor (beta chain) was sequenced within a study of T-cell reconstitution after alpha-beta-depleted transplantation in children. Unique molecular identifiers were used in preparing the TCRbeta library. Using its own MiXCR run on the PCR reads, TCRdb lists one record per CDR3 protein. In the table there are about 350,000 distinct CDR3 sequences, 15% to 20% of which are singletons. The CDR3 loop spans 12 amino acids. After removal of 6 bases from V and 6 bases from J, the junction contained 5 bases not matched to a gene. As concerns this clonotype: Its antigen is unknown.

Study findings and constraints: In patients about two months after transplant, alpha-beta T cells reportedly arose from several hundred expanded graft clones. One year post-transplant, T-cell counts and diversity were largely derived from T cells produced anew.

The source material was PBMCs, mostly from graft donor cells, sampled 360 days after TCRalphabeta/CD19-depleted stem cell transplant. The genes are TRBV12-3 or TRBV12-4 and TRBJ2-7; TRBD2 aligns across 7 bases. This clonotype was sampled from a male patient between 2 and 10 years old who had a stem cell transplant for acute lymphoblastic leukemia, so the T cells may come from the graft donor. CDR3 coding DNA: TGTGCCAGCAGCCTTGGGGGGGTCGAGCAGTACTTC. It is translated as CASSLGGVEQYF.